These T cell receptor beta chains were read from a single sample in a study of T cell responses to AZD1222 COVID-19 vaccine. Clones were read by immunoSEQ multiplex PCR, and TCRdb kept only the in-frame ones, dropping some. The profile shows 110,000 or so clones, around nine tenths of them singletons. This material consisted of peripheral blood, taken on day 0 of MenACWY control vaccination. Source of these receptors: an adult in good health. Both conserved end residues are trimmed from each CDR3.

V gene	J gene	CDR3 protein
TRBV3-1/TRBV3-2	TRBJ1-1	ASSRFPGDTEAF
TRBV10-2	TRBJ2-3	ASSGGHTQY
TRBV7-2	TRBJ1-3	ASSDSDMASGNTIY
TRBV3-1/TRBV3-2	TRBJ1-2	ATKATGNGYT
TRBV29-1	TRBJ1-1	SAGAQENTEAF
TRBV6-1	TRBJ1-1	ASSDQTGAKNTEAF
TRBV7-8	TRBJ2-4	ASSLKFVQGPLAKNIQY
TRBV5-5	TRBJ2-5	ASSLRQGAGETQY
TRBV4-1	TRBJ2-7	ASSQAGQGRYEQY
TRBV18	TRBJ2-1	ASSPMEYNEQF
TRBV14	TRBJ1-6	ASSLRDGPNSPLH
TRBV3-1/TRBV3-2	TRBJ2-5	ASSQGIQETQY
TRBV7-9	TRBJ1-3	ASSPPRTGNTIY
TRBV15	TRBJ2-7	ATSREKAQGAHEQY
TRBV4-1	TRBJ2-3	ASSHPPGLAGGGSTDTQY
TRBV10-3	TRBJ1-4	AISEGRGGGQGEKLF
TRBV30	TRBJ2-5	ACLRAGAFGGETQY
TRBV6-2/TRBV6-3	TRBJ2-6	ASSYSGANVLT
TRBV30	TRBJ1-2	AWGDLPGPNYGYT
TRBV6-5	TRBJ2-3	ASMVPRHTDTQY
TRBV18	TRBJ1-2	ASYGTADYGYT
TRBV2	TRBJ2-7	ASSGPEEQY